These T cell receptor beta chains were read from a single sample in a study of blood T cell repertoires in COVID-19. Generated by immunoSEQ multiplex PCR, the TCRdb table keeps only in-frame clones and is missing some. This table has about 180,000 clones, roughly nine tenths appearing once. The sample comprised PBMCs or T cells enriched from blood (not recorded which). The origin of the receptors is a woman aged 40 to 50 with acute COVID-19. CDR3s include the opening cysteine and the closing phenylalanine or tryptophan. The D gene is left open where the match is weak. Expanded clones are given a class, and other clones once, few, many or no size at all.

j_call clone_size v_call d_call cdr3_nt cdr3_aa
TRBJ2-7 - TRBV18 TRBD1 TGTGCCAGCTCAGACGACAGGGGGCCCTACGAGCAGTACTTC CASSDDRGPYEQYF
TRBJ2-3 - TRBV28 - TGTGCCAGCCACCATGACAGGTTACGCACAGATACGCAGTATTTT CASHHDRLRTDTQYF
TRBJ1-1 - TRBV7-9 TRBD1 TGTGCCAGCAGCCCGATGGGACAGGGGAGGACTGAAGCTTTCTTT CASSPMGQGRTEAFF
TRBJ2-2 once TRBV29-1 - TGCAGCGCCCTCGCGACGGGGGCGAACACCGGGGAGCTGTTTTTT CSALATGANTGELFF
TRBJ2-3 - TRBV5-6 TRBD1 TGTGCCAGCAGCTTGGGTGGTGCAGGGGGCTTGACAGATACGCAGTATTTT CASSLGGAGGLTDTQYF
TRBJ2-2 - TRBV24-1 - TGTGCCACCAGTGACACAACCACCACAACCGGGGAGCTGTTTTTT CATSDTTTTTGELFF
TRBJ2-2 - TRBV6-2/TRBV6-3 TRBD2 TGTGCCAGCAGTTACCTGGCCAGAGCGGGGGTCAACACCGGGGAGCTGTTTTTT CASSYLARAGVNTGELFF
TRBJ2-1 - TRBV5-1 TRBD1 TGCGCCAGCAGCTTGTTCGGGACAGGGTTCTACAATGAGCAGTTCTTC CASSLFGTGFYNEQFF
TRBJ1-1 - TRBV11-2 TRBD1 TGTGCCAGCACACGACAGGGGTCCCCTGGAAAAGCTTTCTTT CASTRQGSPGKAFF
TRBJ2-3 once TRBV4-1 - TGCGCCAGCAGCCAAGTGGGCAGGGCCGCAGATACGCAGTATTTT CASSQVGRAADTQYF
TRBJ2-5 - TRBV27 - TGTGCCAGCAGTCCATGGACTGGGAACAATCGGGAGACCCAGTACTTC CASSPWTGNNRETQYF
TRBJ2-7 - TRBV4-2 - TGTGCCAGCAGCCAAGATCTCGGGGTTTGGTACGAGCAGTACTTC CASSQDLGVWYEQYF
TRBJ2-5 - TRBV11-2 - TGTGCCAGCAGCCCTTTGAAATCAGGGTTAAAGACCCAGTACTTC CASSPLKSGLKTQYF
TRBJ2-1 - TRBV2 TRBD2 TGTGCCAGCTTTGGACTAGCGGGATATCCCCCCTACAATGAGCAGTTCTTC CASFGLAGYPPYNEQFF
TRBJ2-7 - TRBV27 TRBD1 TGTGCCAGCAGTTTAAGGGCCAGGGGGATTCGAGGAAGCTACGAGCAGTACTTC CASSLRARGIRGSYEQYF
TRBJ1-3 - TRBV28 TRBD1 TGTGCCAGCAGCGACAGGGACATCAGAACGGGAAACACCATATATTTT CASSDRDIRTGNTIYF
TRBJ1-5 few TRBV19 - TGTGCCAGTAGTATCGGGGAGGAACAGCCCCAGCATTTT CASSIGEEQPQHF
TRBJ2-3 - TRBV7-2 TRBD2 TGTGCCAGCAGCTTAGACCCTAGCGGGAGCACAGATACGCAGTATTTT CASSLDPSGSTDTQYF
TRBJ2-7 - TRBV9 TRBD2 TGTGCCAGCAGCCGGCTAGCGGGAGGGTCGGTGCACGAGCAGTACTTC CASSRLAGGSVHEQYF
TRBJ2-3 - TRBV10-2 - TGCGCCAGCAGTGAAAGGAGCGCGACTAGCACAGATACGCAGTATTTT CASSERSATSTDTQYF
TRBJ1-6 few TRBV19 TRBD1 TGTGCCAGTTCCGGGACAGTACTTTCACCCCTCCACTTT CASSGTVLSPLHF
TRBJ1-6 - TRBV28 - TGTGCCAGCGGCCGACAGACCGGTCGTTCACCCCTCCACTTT CASGRQTGRSPLHF
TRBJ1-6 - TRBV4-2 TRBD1 TGTGCCAGCAGCTCCGAACAGGGGGCACGTAATTCACCCCTCCACTTT CASSSEQGARNSPLHF
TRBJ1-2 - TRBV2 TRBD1 TGTGCCAGCAGTGAGGACAGGGGGCTCGGTGGCTACACCTTC CASSEDRGLGGYTF
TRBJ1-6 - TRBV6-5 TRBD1 TGTGCCAGCAGGGGGACAGGGCATTCACCCCTCCACTTT CASRGTGHSPLHF
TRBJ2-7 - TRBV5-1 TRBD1 TGCGCCAGCAGCTTGTGGGGACAGGAGGGAGCCTACGAGCAGTACTTC CASSLWGQEGAYEQYF
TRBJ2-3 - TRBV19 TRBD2 TGTGCCAGTAGTAAAATCCTAGCGGGAGGTTCAGATACGCAGTATTTT CASSKILAGGSDTQYF
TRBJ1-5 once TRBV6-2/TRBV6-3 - TGTGCCAGCAGTACCCTAGGAGGGCACAGCAATCAGCCCCAGCATTTT CASSTLGGHSNQPQHF
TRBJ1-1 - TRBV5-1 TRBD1 TGCGCCAGCAGCGTAGACAGGGCCCCCGGAGCTTTCTTT CASSVDRAPGAFF
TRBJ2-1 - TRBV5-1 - TGCGCCAGCAGCCCACCAGGGTTGGTCAATGAGCAGTTCTTC CASSPPGLVNEQFF
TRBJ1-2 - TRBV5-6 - TGTGCCAGCAGCCCCGGAGGCGAGGTCGGCTACACCTTC CASSPGGEVGYTF
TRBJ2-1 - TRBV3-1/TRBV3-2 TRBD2 TGTGCCAGCAGCCAAGGGAGGCTAGCGGGCTACAATGAGCAGTTCTTC CASSQGRLAGYNEQFF
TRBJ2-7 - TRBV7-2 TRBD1 TGTGCCAGCAGCAGGACAGGGGTGGGCGAGCAGTACTTC CASSRTGVGEQYF
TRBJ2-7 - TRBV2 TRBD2 TGTGCCAGCCAAGCATTTAGCGGGGGAGATTCCTCCTACGAGCAGTACTTC CASQAFSGGDSSYEQYF
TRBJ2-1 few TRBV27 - TGTGCCAGCAGTTTTACTGGACGGGGTTACGAGCAGTTCTTC CASSFTGRGYEQFF
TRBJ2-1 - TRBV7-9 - TGTGCCAGCAGCCCTCGGAGCTACAATGAGCAGTTCTTC CASSPRSYNEQFF
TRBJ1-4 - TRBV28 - TGTGCCAGCAGTTTAGAGGCGGGGGCTAATGAAAAACTGTTTTTT CASSLEAGANEKLFF
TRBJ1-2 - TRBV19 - TGTGCCAGTAAGGCCGGGGAAAGTGGCTACACCTTC CASKAGESGYTF
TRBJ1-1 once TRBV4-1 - TGCGCCAGCAGCCAGGGACAAATGAACACTGAAGCTTTCTTT CASSQGQMNTEAFF
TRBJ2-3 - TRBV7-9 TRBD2 TGTGCCAGCAGCTCTAGGACTAGCGGGAACCCTAGCACAGATACGCAGTATTTT CASSSRTSGNPSTDTQYF